A selection of T cell receptor beta chains follows, all from one sample in a study of blood T cell repertoires in COVID-19. The table came from immunoSEQ multiplex PCR; TCRdb's copy has only in-frame clones and leaves some out. The sample lists more than 150,000 clones; roughly four fifths were seen once. Sequencing was done on a sample of PBMCs or T cells enriched from blood (not recorded which). The receptor set was obtained from a man aged 40-55 years who had recovered from COVID-19. The CDR3 runs from the conserved cysteine through the conserved F or W. Fields, in order: clone size, V gene, CDR3 protein. The listing skips clone size in some rows; elsewhere it reads once, few, many or a size class.

. TRBV2 CASMGGTGVNTGELFF
. TRBV5-8 CASSLKSLGLAGGPLDEQFF
. TRBV3-1/TRBV3-2 CASSPRGASGRVETQYF
once TRBV7-2 CASSLQGAVSPLHF
. TRBV11-2 CASSQGQHYGYTF
. TRBV7-6 CASSFSSTDTQYF
. TRBV6-5 CASSYSNTNYGYTF
once TRBV3-1/TRBV3-2 CASSQQGGWGQPQHF
. TRBV4-3 CASSPYDRAYGYTF
. TRBV12-3/TRBV12-4 CASSFSLGTEAFF
. TRBV4-2 CASSQAKGRGLGNIQYF
once TRBV6-2/TRBV6-3 CASSSRGQPQHF
. TRBV12-5 CASEAGQGALEAFF
. TRBV7-2 CASSLYGEVNEKLFF
. TRBV7-2 CASSSGTSGSYVGDTQYF
. TRBV3-1/TRBV3-2 CASSQAGGLGNSPLHF
. TRBV3-1/TRBV3-2 CASSHPRGLAGGNNEQFF
. TRBV19 CASSDRTGARSYEQYF
. TRBV7-2 CASSPSAGMTPNQPQHF
. TRBV28 CASSSEGTDGSGEQYF
. TRBV14 CASSQRGQANTEAFF
. TRBV4-1 CASSLKPGLAGFSYEQYF
. TRBV5-1 CASSIGLQGVGEKLFF
. TRBV27 CASSPNPDRIEAFF
. TRBV30 CAWRWGDSGTEAFF
once TRBV9 CASSGTGGNQPQHF
. TRBV4-2 CASRYNTEAFF
. TRBV10-3 CAIRGDIVGYTF
. TRBV6-1 CASSSMGNQPQHF
. TRBV27 CATALYNEQFF
. TRBV27 CASSLSVRGHYGYTF
. TRBV7-8 CASSSDRGQIGTEAFF
. TRBV23-1 CASPNRPGGLAGGRSYEQYF
. TRBV4-3 CASSQATYVLIDGYTF
. TRBV7-2 CASSPRASGEQFF
. TRBV5-6 CASSSGQLESEQFF
. TRBV7-9 CASSFAGAGNTIYF
. TRBV28 CASRGSSQGGTEAFF
few TRBV14 CASSPTGEAFF
. TRBV11-2 CASSLDKESGRLLSMDTQYF
. TRBV4-3 CASSQRSYTEAFF
. TRBV14 CASSPRTGNYEQYF
. TRBV9 CASSVEYGGLGEKLFF
. TRBV6-5 CASTPHQGMNTEAFF
. TRBV7-2 CASSPGGQGGTDTQYF
. TRBV4-3 CASSQHGELFF
. TRBV18 CASSQYQGRAMNTEAFF
once TRBV5-1 CASSSGASGPGGRDTQYF
. TRBV24-1 CATSDPRRGNTGELFF
few TRBV4-2 CASSQVYQGENEKLFF
. TRBV6-5 CASKRTEAFF
. TRBV19 CASSVPATSFYNEQFF
. TRBV20-1 CSACDSGEETQYF
. TRBV7-2 CASSWGLAGDYEQYF
. TRBV5-4 CASSWDTIENTEAFF
. TRBV2 CASSAGTVNQPQHF